This T cell receptor (beta chain) was recorded in a study of T cell responses to AZD1222 COVID-19 vaccine. V was cut by 4 bases and J by 6 bases, with 10 bases left in between. CDR3 length equals 12 residues. CDR1 and CDR2 from the germline V gene are LNHNV and YYDKDF (reference sequence). The assay was immunoSEQ multiplex PCR, and TCRdb's table has in-frame clones only and misses some. The table lists over 85,000 clones, about 87% of them singletons. This clonotype was obtained from an adult in good health. The source was peripheral blood, collected on day 0 of AZD1222 vaccination. This sequence joins TRBV15 and TRBJ2-7; TRBD1 or TRBD2 may be the D gene (5 bases each). The CDR3 DNA follows: TGTGCCACCAGCACGGGACCCCTCGAGCAGTACTTC. Encoded protein: CATSTGPLEQYF.